What follows is one T cell receptor (beta chain) and its context. What it binds is unknown. The record originates from a study of CD4+ T cells in melanoma. The assay was immunoSEQ multiplex PCR, and TCRdb's table has in-frame clones only and misses some. The table includes about 11,000 clones, roughly three quarters detected once. CDR1 and CDR2 (germline): SGHDN, FVKESK. With 3 bases clipped from V and 8 bases from J, the junction kept 11 bases outside the gene matches. CDR3 length equals 16 residues. Overall study findings and caveats: CD8+ T cell, macrophage and B cell function reportedly correlated with neoantigen-specific CD4+ T cells. In melanoma, neoantigen-specific CD4+ T cells reportedly differed in differentiation state.

Sequencing input: cells from a culture (not recorded whether cultured in vitro). The chain has TRBV14 and TRBJ1-2, with TRBD1 identical over 11 bases. This clonotype was obtained from a human donor with melanoma. The CDR3, as DNA: TGTGCCAGCAGCCACCTGGGACAGGGGGGGTCTCGGGGCTACACCTTC. Residues: CASSHLGQGGSRGYTF.